This T cell receptor beta chain was documented in a study of memory CD4+ T cells and cytomegalovirus serostatus. Whole-study context: Donors were healthy Belgian adults, several CMV seropositive and 20 to 30 seronegative.

The ends were cut back, 7 bases at V and 5 bases at J, with 17 bases in the middle. Germline assignment: CDR1 MDHEN and CDR2 SYDVKM. The CDR3 has 15 amino acids. Findings and limits, study-wide: CD4+ memory repertoires contained about 40% of the roughly 150 reported CMV TCRbeta sequences. Suggested: most of the CMV-linked TCR signature lies in CD4+ memory cells.

As to this clone: Its antigen is unidentified.

The sort gate was single viable CD3+CD4+CD8-CD45RO+ cells for memory CD4+ T cells. CMV serostatus came from serum IgG against pp150, pp28, p38, p52. Sequenced by immunoSEQ multiplex PCR; TCRdb stores in-frame clones only, minus some. Of approximately 88,000 clones in the sample, roughly 80% were seen once. Sequencing input: memory CD4+ T cells from blood. The chain has TRBV28 and TRBJ2-2; either TRBD1 or TRBD2 may supply D (7 bases each). The receptor's source is an adult in good health and CMV-seropositive. CDR3 nucleotides: TGTGCCAGCACCTTGGGAGGGGGCCGGACCGGGGAGCTGTTTTTT. Its translation is CASTLGGGRTGELFF.